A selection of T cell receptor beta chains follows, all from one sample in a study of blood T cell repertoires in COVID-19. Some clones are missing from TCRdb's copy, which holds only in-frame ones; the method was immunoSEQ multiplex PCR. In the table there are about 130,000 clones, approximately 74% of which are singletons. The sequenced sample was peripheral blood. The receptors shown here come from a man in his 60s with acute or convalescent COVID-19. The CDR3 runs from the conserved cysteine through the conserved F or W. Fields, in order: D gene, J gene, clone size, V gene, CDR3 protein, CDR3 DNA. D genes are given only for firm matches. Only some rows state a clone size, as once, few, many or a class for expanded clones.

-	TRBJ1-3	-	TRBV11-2	CASSFYRTGGNTIYF	TGTGCCAGCAGCTTCTACCGGACGGGGGGAAACACCATATATTTT
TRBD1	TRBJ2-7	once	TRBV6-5	CASSLDRAREQYF	TGTGCCAGCAGTCTCGACAGGGCCCGAGAGCAGTACTTC
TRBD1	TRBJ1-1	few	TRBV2	CASRGDRFDTEAFF	TGTGCCAGCAGGGGGGACAGGTTTGACACTGAAGCTTTCTTT
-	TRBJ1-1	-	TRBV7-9	CASSLGSVNTEAFF	TGTGCCAGCAGCTTAGGTTCGGTGAACACTGAAGCTTTCTTT
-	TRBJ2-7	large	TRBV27	CASSYLATYEQYF	TGTGCCAGCAGTTATCTAGCTACCTACGAGCAGTACTTC
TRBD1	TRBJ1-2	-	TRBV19	CASSLRDRGYYGYTF	TGTGCCAGTAGTCTCCGGGACAGGGGGTACTATGGCTACACCTTC
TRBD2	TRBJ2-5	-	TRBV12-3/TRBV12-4	CASSPLAGETQYF	TGTGCCAGCAGTCCACTAGCGGGAGAGACCCAGTACTTC
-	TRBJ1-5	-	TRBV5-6	CASSLAGNGGQPQHF	TGTGCCAGCAGCTTGGCAGGTAATGGTGGTCAGCCCCAGCATTTT
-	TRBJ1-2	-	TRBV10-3	CAISEPDSFLNYGYTF	TGTGCCATCAGTGAGCCAGACAGCTTTCTTAACTATGGCTACACCTTC
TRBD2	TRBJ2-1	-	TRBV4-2	CASSQGWGLAANEQFF	TGTGCCAGCAGCCAAGGTTGGGGACTAGCCGCTAATGAGCAGTTCTTC
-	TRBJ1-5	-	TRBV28	CASSPRQSHQPQHF	TGTGCCAGCAGCCCGCGACAGTCCCACCAGCCCCAGCATTTT
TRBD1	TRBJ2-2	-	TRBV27	CASSPLGGTGGSLVTGELFF	TGTGCCAGCAGCCCCTTGGGGGGGACAGGGGGAAGTTTGGTCACCGGGGAGCTGTTTTTT